A selection of T cell receptor beta chains follows, all from one sample in a study of T-cell reconstitution after alpha-beta-depleted transplantation in children. TCRdb fed the PCR reads into MiXCR, producing one record per CDR3 protein. This table holds a few hundred thousand distinct CDR3 sequences, 15% to 20% found once. The specimen comprised PBMCs, mostly from graft donor cells, sampled 360 days after TCRalphabeta/CD19-depleted stem cell transplant. The receptors were sampled from a boy younger than two who had a stem cell transplant for Wiskott-Aldrich syndrome, so the T cells may come from the graft donor. Both conserved end residues are part of each CDR3. The D gene is left open where the match is weak.

d_call	v_call	j_call	cdr3_aa
TRBD1	TRBV7-2	TRBJ2-3	CASNKMGTGSTDTQYF
.	TRBV7-2	TRBJ2-5	CASSPGANQETQYF
.	TRBV7-6	TRBJ2-7	CASSVSFGGSYEQYF
.	TRBV5-1	TRBJ2-5	CASSLGPGETQYF
TRBD2	TRBV15	TRBJ2-7	CATSRTSGSYEQYF
.	TRBV3-1	TRBJ2-1	CASRQRVQESNEQFF
.	TRBV18	TRBJ2-3	CASSPPRRAQTDTQYF
.	TRBV19	TRBJ1-2	CASSIDHWTADNYGYTF
.	TRBV5-1	TRBJ2-3	CASSSPSDTQYF
.	TRBV28	TRBJ2-4	CASSPSESKNIQYF
.	TRBV12-3/TRBV12-4	TRBJ2-4	CASSYPIAKNIQYF
TRBD1	TRBV5-1	TRBJ1-2	CASSRGQGAGYTF
TRBD2	TRBV3-1	TRBJ2-5	CASSQAGGRGETQYF
TRBD1	TRBV4-3	TRBJ1-4	CASSQGQRPTEKLFF
.	TRBV2	TRBJ2-7	CASSVSSVTYEQYF
TRBD1	TRBV5-1	TRBJ2-3	CASSLLWGQGTDTQYF
.	TRBV5-1	TRBJ1-2	CASSLGTVTNYGYTF
.	TRBV28	TRBJ2-1	CASRPMSGVRNEQFF
.	TRBV20-1	TRBJ2-7	CSGLYSYEQYF
TRBD1	TRBV5-1	TRBJ2-5	CASSITRTGLGETQYF
TRBD2	TRBV30	TRBJ2-5	CAWSLSGGKQETQYF
.	TRBV5-1	TRBJ1-2	CASSLLTGYYGYTF
TRBD2	TRBV27	TRBJ2-2	CASSPVAGGNTGELFF
.	TRBV2	TRBJ2-4	CASSEQGRGQYF
.	TRBV12-3/TRBV12-4	TRBJ2-7	CASSSRPRELPYEQYF
.	TRBV13	TRBJ2-3	CASSPSGWRRAVPGDTQYF
TRBD2	TRBV20-1	TRBJ2-1	CSARETGTIFLGEQFF
.	TRBV29-1	TRBJ2-7	CSVGAGPRYEQYF